The 10 T cell receptor beta chains in this list originate from one sample, sequenced in a study of shared clonotypes between healthy human individuals. The assay was immunoSEQ multiplex PCR, and TCRdb's table has in-frame clones only and misses some. The profile shows over 400,000 clones, more than 65% of them singletons. Input material: PBMCs. These receptors originate from a woman between 40 and 50 years old in good health. Some clones in this sample may be carry-over from other donors' samples.

The genes are TRBV11-3 and TRBJ2-2; a possible D gene is TRBD2 (7 bases). Trimming pared 5 bases from V and 5 bases from J, leaving 18 bases between. This CDR3 has 16 residues. Germline CDR1 reads SGHNT; CDR2 reads YENEEA. CDR3 nucleotide sequence: TGTGCCAGCAGCCCCAGGGGCGCCGGGGGGACCGGGGAGCTGTTTTTT. Translating gives CASSPRGAGGTGELFF.

The J gene is TRBJ1-1, the V gene TRBV7-9; D might be TRBD1 (5 bases). Germline CDR1 reads SEHNR; CDR2 reads FQNEAQ (reference sequence). The V and J ends lost 5 bases and 8 bases respectively, with 9 bases between them. The CDR3 contains 11 residues. The CDR3 DNA follows: TGTGCCAGCAGCCTGGGACTAGAAGCTTTCTTT. Protein sequence: CASSLGLEAFF.

This clone was observed a few times. The chain is built from TRBV11-1 and TRBJ2-1; D perhaps matches TRBD1 (6 bases). V gave up 5 bases and J gave up 9 bases, with 11 bases separating them. From germline, CDR1 is SGHAT and CDR2 FQDESV (reference sequence). The CDR3 covers 12 residues. The CDR3 DNA follows: TGTGCCAGCAGCCTAGGACAGATTGAGCAGTTCTTC. It yields the protein CASSLGQIEQFF.

The chain recombines TRBV23-1 with TRBJ2-7, with TRBD1 matching over 8 bases. TRBV23-1 is marked as an open reading frame, function uncertain. With V trimmed by 7 bases and J by 0 bases, 14 bases remained unmatched. The CDR3 extends over 17 amino acids. CDR3 bases: TGCGCCAGCAACGCTCGACAGGGGCCCGAAAGCTCCTACGAGCAGTACTTC. This gives the protein CASNARQGPESSYEQYF.

V is TRBV11-2 and J is TRBJ1-1; D remains unclear. V dropped 1 base and J dropped 2 bases, with 17 bases sitting between them. Germline assignment: CDR1 SGHAT and CDR2 FQNNGV. This CDR3 is built from 17 residues. CDR3 bases: TGTGCCAGCAGCTTAGTACTTATTTCAGAGTTCAACACTGAAGCTTTCTTT. Translation gives CASSLVLISEFNTEAFF.

The CDR3 loop is CASSITEADTQYF. Written as DNA, the CDR3 is TGTGCCAGTAGTATTACAGAGGCAGATACGCAGTATTTT. The chain employs TRBV19 and TRBJ2-3; no clear D gene. The CDR3 is 13 residues long. From germline, CDR1 is LNHDA and CDR2 SQIVND (reference sequence). V was clipped by 3 bases and J by 4 bases, with 8 bases between them.

The chain recombines TRBV15 with TRBJ2-1; perhaps D is TRBD1 or TRBD2 (5 bases each). V shed 0 bases and J shed 10 bases, with 16 bases lying between them. Per the germline V gene, CDR1 is LNHNV and CDR2 is YYDKDF (reference sequence). The CDR3 has 15 amino acids. DNA for the CDR3: TGTGCCACCAGCAGAGATCCAGATGTTGGGGGAGAGCAGTTCTTC. Residues: CATSRDPDVGGEQFF.

CDR3 nucleotide sequence: TGTGCCAGCAGCCCTACCGGGACATTCTCCTACGAGCAGTACTTC. Translation gives CASSPTGTFSYEQYF. The chain uses TRBV5-5 and TRBJ2-7; a possible D gene is TRBD1 (6 bases). The V gene lost 4 bases and the J gene lost 0 bases, with 14 bases spanning the gap. This CDR3 region has 15 residues. Per the germline V gene, CDR1 is SGHKS and CDR2 is YYEKEE (reference sequence). Variable domain in full (rest from reference TRBV5-5 and TRBJ2-7): DAGVTQSPTHLIKTRGQQVTLRCSPISGHKSVSWYQQVLGQGPQFIFQYYEKEERGRGNFPDRFSARQFPNYSSELNVNALLLGDSALYLCASSPTGTFSYEQYFGPGTRLTVT.

This clone has a single count. This likely reflects a read error, since a far larger clone is one base away. The sample has other DNA sequences that encode this CDR3 too. The gene calls are TRBV30 and TRBJ1-5; no definite D call. Trimming pared 0 bases from V and 1 base from J, leaving 7 bases between. The CDR3 contains 14 residues. Germline CDR1 is GTSNPN and CDR2 is SVGIG (reference sequence). The CDR3 sequence: CAWSVLASNQPQHF. DNA of the CDR3: TGTGCCTGGAGTGTCCTGGCAAGCAATCAGCCCCAGCATTTT. The variable domain in full, with the rest retrieved from reference TRBV30 and TRBJ1-5, is SQTIHQWPATLVQPVGSPLSLECTVEGTSNPNLYWYRQAAGRGLQLLFYSVGIGQISSEVPQNLSASRPQDRQFILSSKKLLLSDSGFYLCAWSVLASNQPQHFGDGTRLSIL.

Details on this clone: It differs at one base from a far larger clone, so likely a read error. The genes are TRBV5-4 and TRBJ2-7, with TRBD2 matching 7 bases. Germline assignment: CDR1 SGHNT and CDR2 YYREEE (reference sequence). This CDR3 is 17 amino acids long. The trim removed 0 bases at V and 2 bases at J, leaving 11 bases unmatched. The CDR3 sequence is CASSLGGVGGYPYEQYF. The CDR3 nucleotides read TGTGCCAGCAGCTTGGGTGGCGTCGGGGGGTACCCCTACGAGCAGTACTTC. The entire variable domain, with the rest obtained from reference TRBV5-4 and TRBJ2-7, is as follows: ETGVTQSPTHLIKTRGQQVTLRCSSQSGHNTVSWYQQALGQGPQFIFQYYREEENGRGNFPPRFSGLQFPNYSSELNVNALELDDSALYLCASSLGGVGGYPYEQYFGPGTRLTVT.